The 23 T cell receptor beta chains below all came from one sample that was sequenced in a study of beta chain features in type 1 diabetes listed by TCRdb under 2018. Here is what the overall study found, with its caveats: In all four CD4+ subsets, TCRB CDR3 length was moderately but significantly shorter in type 1 diabetes patients.

The library was obtained by the immunoSEQ multiplex PCR assay. All of the isolated RNA was reverse transcribed with the High Capacity cDNA Reverse Transcription Kit, so expressed TCRB transcripts were sequenced. The immuneACCESS repertoire file appears here via TCRdb, limited to in-frame rearrangements. These files lack a portion of the clones; in checked studies, under half of the deficit traces to unresolved V genes, and the cause of the others is not known. Present in this sample are around 240,000 clones, 16% of which were seen just once. The biggest ten clones account for more than 0.075% of the sample. These receptors' targets are unknown. Sample: naive CD4+ T cells from blood. This specimen's cell subset or site label, per the study, means: true naive CD4+ T cells. Receptors were obtained from a man aged 30 to 45 with type 1 diabetes.

This clone was seen a few times. V usage is TRBV29-1 and J usage is TRBJ2-2; TRBD1 matches at 11 bases. After removal of 4 bases from V and 9 bases from J, the junction contained 7 bases not matched to a gene. CDR1 is SQVTM, CDR2 ANQGSEA, per germline. This CDR3 comprises 14 residues. For the CDR3, the DNA is TGCAGCGTTGGCCCGGGACAGGGGGACCGGGAGCTGTTTTTT. Translated: CSVGPGQGDRELFF.

The chain employs TRBV5-1 and TRBJ2-3, with D unclear. The length of the CDR3 is 12 residues. CDR1 SGHRS and CDR2 YFSETQ come from the germline V gene. V shed 3 bases and J shed 2 bases, with 4 bases lying between them. Here the CDR3 DNA reads TGCGCCAGCAGCTCTCACACAGATACGCAGTATTTT. This gives the protein CASSSHTDTQYF.

This clone was counted a few times. The chain combines TRBV2 with TRBJ2-5; D ambiguous. Germline values: CDR1 SNHLY, CDR2 FYNNEI. V was clipped by 3 bases and J by 2 bases, with 4 bases between them. The CDR3 covers 12 residues. CDR3 sequence: CASSELQETQYF. The CDR3 coding sequence is TGTGCCAGCAGTGAGTTACAAGAGACCCAGTACTTC.

The rearrangement uses TRBV19 and TRBJ2-7; 8 nucleotides align to TRBD1. The V and J ends lost 9 bases and 5 bases, in that order; junction bases with no gene match: 12. The CDR3 consists of 14 residues. Germline-derived CDR1 and CDR2 are LNHDA and SQIVND (reference sequence). The CDR3 is CARLRTGRINEQYF. CDR3 nucleotides: TGTGCCAGACTTCGGACAGGGCGTATCAACGAGCAGTACTTC. Combining the CDR3 with reference TRBV19 and TRBJ2-7 gives the whole variable domain DGGITQSPKYLFRKEGQNVTLSCEQNLNHDAMYWYRQDPGQGLRLIYYSQIVNDFQKGDIAEGYSVSREKKESFPLTVTSAQKNPTAFYLCARLRTGRINEQYFGPGTRLTVT.

V gene TRBV6-6 combines with J gene TRBJ2-1, with D perhaps TRBD1 or TRBD2 (5 bases each). Trimming shortened V by 4 bases and J by 3 bases, and 13 bases separated the two germline ends. Germline-derived CDR1 and CDR2 are MNHNY and SVGAGI (reference sequence). The CDR3 has 15 amino acids. CDR3 nucleotide sequence: TGTGCCAGCAGTTTGGGACGGCGGTACTACAATGAGCAGTTCTTC. It yields the protein CASSLGRRYYNEQFF.

This clone was seen only a few times. Other DNA sequences from this sample encode an identical CDR3 as well. The chain recombines TRBV7-9 with TRBJ2-1; 11 bases are shared with TRBD2. CDR3 length equals 14 residues. Per the germline V gene, CDR1 is SEHNR and CDR2 is FQNEAQ (reference sequence). V lost 3 bases to trimming and J lost 7 bases; unmatched junction nucleotides: 2. The CDR3: CASSFLAGGNEQFF. In DNA, the CDR3 is TGTGCCAGCAGCTTCTTAGCGGGAGGGAATGAGCAGTTCTTC.

The chain joins TRBV28 to TRBJ1-2; unclear D gene. The V end lost 5 bases, the J end lost 6 bases, and 10 bases lay between the germline ends. Germline CDR1 is MDHEN and CDR2 is SYDVKM. The CDR3 sequence is 12 residues long. This CDR3 is CASSILLDGYTF. In DNA, the CDR3 is TGTGCCAGCAGTATTCTCCTAGATGGCTACACCTTC.

The genes are TRBV6-5 and TRBJ2-7; 9 bases are a match to TRBD1. CDR1 and CDR2 from the germline V gene are MNHEY and SVGAGI. The CDR3 consists of 13 residues. V lost 6 bases to trimming and J lost 3 bases; unmatched junction nucleotides: 3. The CDR3 sequence is CASSGTGYYEQYF. In DNA, the CDR3 is TGTGCCAGCAGCGGGACAGGGTACTACGAGCAGTACTTC.

The sample holds a few counts of this clone. The chain carries TRBV2 and TRBJ2-1, with D perhaps given as TRBD1 or TRBD2 (5 bases each). The CDR3 covers 12 residues. CDR1 and CDR2 from the germline V gene are SNHLY and FYNNEI. The V end was cut by 7 bases, the J end by 5 bases, with 9 bases between. The CDR3 is CASNGDDNEQFF. The DNA of the CDR3 is TGTGCCAGCAATGGGGACGACAATGAGCAGTTCTTC. Supplemented by reference TRBV2 and TRBJ2-1, the full variable domain reads EPEVTQTPSHQVTQMGQEVILRCVPISNHLYFYWYRQILGQKVEFLVSFYNNEISEKSEIFDDQFSVERPDGSNFTLKIRSTKLEDSAMYFCASNGDDNEQFFGPGTRLTVL.

The chain carries TRBV7-2 and TRBJ2-4, with 8 bases fitting TRBD2. J was trimmed by 9 bases and V by 4 bases; bases with no gene match: 5. CDR3 length: 13 amino acids. Germline CDR1 reads SGHTA; CDR2 reads FQGNSA. Written as DNA, the CDR3 is TGTGCCAGCAGCTCCCCGGGGGGGAGCATTCAGTACTTC. Translating it yields CASSSPGGSIQYF.

The chain employs TRBV28 and TRBJ2-7; D unclear. The germline V gene has CDR1 MDHEN and CDR2 SYDVKM. The CDR3 extends over 14 amino acids. Trimming took off 2 bases at V and 3 bases at J, with 11 bases between the two ends. The CDR3 coding sequence is TGTGCCAGCAGTTTAGCATTTTCAGGCTACGAGCAGTACTTC. As protein: CASSLAFSGYEQYF.

CDR3 in amino acids: CASSQEGGSYNEQFF. DNA for the CDR3: TGTGCCAGCAGCCAAGAAGGGGGATCTTACAATGAGCAGTTCTTC. This chain uses TRBV4-2 with TRBJ2-1; weak D call: TRBD1 (6 bases). Germline loops: CDR1 LGHNA, CDR2 YNFKEQ. V dropped 0 bases and J dropped 4 bases, with 10 bases sitting between them. The CDR3 spans 15 residues.

This rearrangement joins TRBV6-5 to TRBJ2-5; 8 nucleotides agree with TRBD1. V trimming: 6 bases; J trimming: 5 bases; junction bases outside the gene matches: 5. Germline CDR1 MNHEY, CDR2 SVGAGI. CDR3 length equals 13 residues. The CDR3 sequence: CASSAGDRETQYF. The CDR3 region has the DNA TGTGCCAGCAGCGCCGGGGACAGGGAGACCCAGTACTTC.

J is TRBJ2-1 and V is TRBV29-1; 9 bases fit TRBD2. The trim removed 7 bases at V and 4 bases at J, leaving 11 bases unmatched. The germline V gene encodes CDR1 SQVTM and CDR2 ANQGSEA. This CDR3 region has 15 residues. The CDR3 protein is CSARVTSGPYNEQFF. The CDR3 coding sequence is TGCAGCGCCCGGGTGACTAGCGGTCCTTACAATGAGCAGTTCTTC.

The chain joins TRBV7-9 to TRBJ1-3; D uncertain. Germline CDR1 is SEHNR and CDR2 is FQNEAQ (reference sequence). The CDR3 is 12 amino acids. Trimming left V 5 bases short and J 3 bases short, with 5 bases between. This CDR3 reads CASSPIGNTIYF. Here the CDR3 DNA reads TGTGCCAGCAGCCCGATTGGAAACACCATATATTTT.

This sequence joins TRBV18 and TRBJ1-2, with D possibly being TRBD1 (5 bases). The CDR3 runs 14 residues. Germline assignment: CDR1 KGHSH and CDR2 LQKENI. Trimming shortened V by 4 bases and J by 6 bases, and 15 bases separated the two germline ends. The CDR3 region is CASSRGRVGDGYTF. The CDR3 DNA sequence: TGTGCCAGCTCACGAGGCAGGGTCGGGGATGGCTACACCTTC.

This clone has a handful of counts. The chain is built from TRBV7-9 and TRBJ2-3, with D hard to call. The CDR3 is 13 amino acids. Germline CDR1 reads SEHNR; CDR2 reads FQNEAQ (reference sequence). Trimming removed 5 bases at V and 1 base at J, with 7 bases between. Written as DNA, the CDR3 is TGTGCCAGCAGCGGCCGGGGCACAGATACGCAGTATTTT. Protein: CASSGRGTDTQYF.

The DNA for the CDR3 is TGTGCCAGCAGCTTAGCGTCCGGTGTTCAGGAGACCCAGTACTTC. It encodes CASSLASGVQETQYF. The chain employs TRBV7-9 and TRBJ2-5, with D unresolved. This CDR3 region has 15 residues. The V end lost 0 bases, the J end lost 5 bases, and 13 bases lay between the germline ends. From germline, CDR1 is SEHNR and CDR2 FQNEAQ (reference sequence).

This clone appeared a few times. The V call is TRBV25-1, the J call TRBJ2-1; no reliable D call. Germline CDR1 and CDR2: MGHDK and SYGVNS. CDR3 length: 11 residues. V gave up 6 bases and J gave up 15 bases, with 15 bases separating them. This CDR3 is CASRKGYRGFF. Here the CDR3 DNA reads TGTGCCAGCAGGAAGGGTTACCGTGGGTTCTTC. Filled out from reference TRBV25-1 and TRBJ2-1, the complete variable domain reads EADIYQTPRYLVIGTGKKITLECSQTMGHDKMYWYQQDPGMELHLIHYSYGVNSTEKGDLSSESTVSRIRTEHFPLTLESARPSHTSQYLCASRKGYRGFFGPGTRLTVL.

A remark on this clone: The same CDR3 arises from other DNA sequences in this sample as well. This chain links TRBV29-1 with TRBJ1-5, with D perhaps TRBD1 (6 bases). This CDR3 is 12 amino acids long. Trimming shortened V by 4 bases and J by 2 bases, and 6 bases separated the two germline ends. In germline, CDR1 is SQVTM, CDR2 ANQGSEA. The CDR3 DNA is TGCAGCGTTGGGACAGGCAATCAGCCCCAGCATTTT. Protein sequence: CSVGTGNQPQHF.

This chain uses TRBV7-9 with TRBJ2-3; D might be TRBD1 or TRBD2, each matching 5 bases. The germline gives CDR1 SEHNR, CDR2 FQNEAQ (reference sequence). Between the trimmed V and J ends, which lost 4 bases and 6 bases, there was a span of 23 bases. This CDR3 contains 17 residues. CDR3 sequence: CASSSPQPGPPGDTQYF. The CDR3 DNA follows: TGTGCCAGCAGCTCCCCTCAACCGGGACCCCCTGGCGATACGCAGTATTTT.

This chain uses TRBV29-1 with TRBJ2-3; 9 nucleotides line up with TRBD1. V lost 7 bases and J lost 3; bases outside the gene matches: 5. CDR3 size: 13 residues. Germline assignment: CDR1 SQVTM and CDR2 ANQGSEA. The DNA of the CDR3 is TGCAGCGCCGGGACAGGGTTTACAGATACGCAGTATTTT. Translating gives CSAGTGFTDTQYF.

This clone has more than one count but fewer than ten. The J gene is TRBJ2-7, the V gene TRBV5-6; D is uncertain. The CDR3 runs to 12 residues. V lost 4 bases and J lost 4, with 9 bases in between. In germline, CDR1 is SGHDT, CDR2 YYEEEE. CDR3 nucleotides: TGTGCCAGCAGCCAGACTGCGTACGAGCAGTACTTC. Translating it yields CASSQTAYEQYF.